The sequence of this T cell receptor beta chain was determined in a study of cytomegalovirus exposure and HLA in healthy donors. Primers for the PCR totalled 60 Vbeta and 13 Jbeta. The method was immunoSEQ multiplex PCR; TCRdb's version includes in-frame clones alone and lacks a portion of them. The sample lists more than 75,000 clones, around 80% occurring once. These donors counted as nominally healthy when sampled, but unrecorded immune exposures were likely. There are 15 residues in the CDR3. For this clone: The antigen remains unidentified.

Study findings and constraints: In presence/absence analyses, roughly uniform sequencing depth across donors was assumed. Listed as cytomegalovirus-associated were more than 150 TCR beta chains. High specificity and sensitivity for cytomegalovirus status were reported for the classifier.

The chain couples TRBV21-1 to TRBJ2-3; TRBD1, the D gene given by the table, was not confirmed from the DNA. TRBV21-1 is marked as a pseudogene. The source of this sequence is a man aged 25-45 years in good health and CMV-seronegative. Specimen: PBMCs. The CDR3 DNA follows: TGTGCCAGCAGCTATGTGGACAGAGGGACAGATACGCAGTATTTT. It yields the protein CASSYVDRGTDTQYF.